Presented here are 20 T cell receptor beta chains from one specimen sequenced in a study of early T cells in non-severe SARS-CoV-2 infection. In TCRdb, the 5' RACE reads were re-called with MiXCR into one record per CDR3 protein. The sample lists about 58,000 distinct CDR3 sequences; 12% were seen once. Sequenced here: whole blood, sampled at baseline. These receptors all come from an adult who was a healthcare worker with PCR-confirmed SARS-CoV-2 infection or an uninfected control (not recorded which). The donor label of this sample is uncertain.

The chain uses TRBV2 and TRBJ2-3; unclear D gene. The V end was cut by 4 bases, the J end by 2 bases, with 7 bases between. CDR3 length: 13 amino acids. Germline-derived CDR1 and CDR2 are SNHLY and FYNNEI. The CDR3 DNA reads as TGTGCCAGCAGTGTAGTAGTCACAGATACGCAGTATTTT. Residues: CASSVVVTDTQYF.

This clonotype was observed at least ten times. The gene calls are TRBV5-5 and TRBJ1-6, with 10 bases identical to TRBD1. CDR1 SGHKS and CDR2 YYEKEE come from the germline V gene (reference sequence). V trimming: 4 bases; J trimming: 10 bases; junction bases outside the gene matches: 14. The CDR3 sequence is 17 residues long. CDR3 protein: CASSLRGQGLISSPLHF. The DNA for the CDR3 is TGTGCCAGCAGCCTCAGGGGACAGGGGTTAATTTCGTCACCCCTCCACTTT. Full variable domain (outside the CDR3, taken from reference TRBV5-5 and TRBJ1-6): DAGVTQSPTHLIKTRGQQVTLRCSPISGHKSVSWYQQVLGQGPQFIFQYYEKEERGRGNFPDRFSARQFPNYSSELNVNALLLGDSALYLCASSLRGQGLISSPLHFGNGTRLTVT.

This clonotype has just a few counts. The CDR3 reads CASSLVGEYNEQFF. CDR3 coding DNA: TGCGCCAGCAGCTTGGTAGGGGAGTACAATGAGCAGTTCTTC. The chain combines TRBV5-1 with TRBJ2-1, with D tentatively TRBD1 or TRBD2 (5 bases each). From germline, CDR1 is SGHRS and CDR2 YFSETQ. V gave up 0 bases and J gave up 4 bases, with 8 bases separating them. The CDR3 has 14 amino acids.

Ten or more counts support this clonotype. This chain links TRBV27 with TRBJ2-7; TRBD1 matches 8 bases. CDR1 is MNHEY, CDR2 SMNVEV, per germline (reference sequence). The V segment lost 3 bases and the J segment 10 bases; nucleotides outside the gene matches: 8. The CDR3 runs 13 residues. The CDR3 region is CASSFGQGASQYV. The DNA of the CDR3 is TGTGCCAGCAGTTTTGGGCAGGGGGCGAGCCAGTACGTC.

This clonotype was counted a few times. V and J are TRBV19 and TRBJ1-5; 8 nucleotides agree with TRBD1. V dropped 3 bases and J dropped 3; count of bases not matched to a gene: 1. The germline V gene encodes CDR1 LNHDA and CDR2 SQIVND (reference sequence). CDR3 length: 14 amino acids. This CDR3 reads CASSMTGANQPQHF. The CDR3 DNA sequence: TGTGCCAGTAGTATGACAGGGGCCAATCAGCCCCAGCATTTT.

This clonotype has a count of ten or more. The V and J genes are TRBV14 and TRBJ2-3, with D unresolved. CDR3 length equals 13 residues. Germline CDR1 is SGHDN and CDR2 is FVKESK. Trimming shortened V by 0 bases and J by 6 bases, and 7 bases separated the two germline ends. DNA for the CDR3: TGTGCCAGCAGCCAAGATATTTATGATACGCAGTATTTT. Translated: CASSQDIYDTQYF.

Only a few counts were recorded for this clonotype. The chain recombines TRBV30 with TRBJ1-1; TRBD1 might be the D (6 bases). Trimming cost V 7 bases and J 6 bases, with 18 bases left between them. This CDR3 region has 13 residues. Germline lookup yields CDR1 GTSNPN and CDR2 SVGIG (reference sequence). The CDR3 loop is CAYNKGGQSEAFF. CDR3 bases: TGTGCCTATAACAAGGGGGGGCAGTCTGAAGCTTTCTTT. Drawing the rest from reference TRBV30 and TRBJ1-1, the complete variable domain is SQTIHQWPATLVQPVGSPLSLECTVEGTSNPNLYWYRQAAGRGLQLLFYSVGIGQISSEVPQNLSASRPQDRQFILSSKKLLLSDSGFYLCAYNKGGQSEAFFGQGTRLTVV.

The chain uses TRBV20-1 and TRBJ2-5, with D unresolved. V shed 6 bases and J shed 3 bases, with 14 bases lying between them. The V gene's germline CDR1 is DFQATT and CDR2 SNEGSKA (reference sequence). The CDR3 totals 13 residues. The CDR3 here is CSAHANFEETQYF. The DNA of the CDR3 is TGCAGTGCCCACGCAAATTTTGAAGAGACCCAGTACTTC.

In this sample, this clonotype turned up a few times. CDR3 coding DNA: TGTGCCAGCAGTCCCGCGTTGGGGGGCGCCACCGGGGAGCTGTTTTTT. This codes for CASSPALGGATGELFF. The V gene is TRBV7-6, the J gene TRBJ2-2; the D gene could be TRBD1 or TRBD2 (6 bases each). V dropped 6 bases and J dropped 4 bases, with 18 bases sitting between them. CDR3 length equals 16 residues. Germline V gene data show CDR1 as SGHVS and CDR2 as FNYEAQ.

The chain has TRBV2 and TRBJ2-2, with a tentative D call TRBD2 (5 bases). CDR1 and CDR2 from the germline V gene are SNHLY and FYNNEI. The CDR3 is 15 amino acids. V gave up 2 bases and J gave up 5 bases, with 12 bases separating them. Written as DNA, the CDR3 is TGTGCCAGCAGTGAACTATCTGGGGAGACCGGGGAGCTGTTTTTT. It encodes CASSELSGETGELFF.

At least ten counts were recorded for this clonotype. The genes are TRBV24-1 and TRBJ2-3; 8 positions agree with TRBD1. V lost 4 bases to trimming and J lost 2 bases; unmatched junction nucleotides: 10. CDR3 length: 17 residues. Germline assignment: CDR1 KGHDR and CDR2 SFDVKD. The CDR3 loop reads CATSDSPGDRFTDTQYF. DNA for the CDR3: TGTGCCACCAGTGACTCCCCAGGGGACAGGTTCACAGATACGCAGTATTTT.

The rearrangement uses TRBV11-2 and TRBJ2-3, with D maybe TRBD2 (5 bases). From germline, CDR1 is SGHAT and CDR2 FQNNGV. CDR3 size: 16 residues. Trimming removed 5 bases from V and 4 bases from J, with 19 bases in between. This CDR3 is CASSRRTDRASDTQYF. DNA of the CDR3: TGTGCCAGCAGCCGCAGGACTGACCGAGCTTCAGATACGCAGTATTTT. The full variable domain, in which reference TRBV11-2 and TRBJ2-3 provide the parts outside the CDR3, is EAGVAQSPRYKIIEKRQSVAFWCNPISGHATLYWYQQILGQGPKLLIQFQNNGVVDDSQLPKDRFSAERLKGVDSTLKIQPAKLEDSAVYLCASSRRTDRASDTQYFGPGTRLTVL.

The chain joins TRBV7-8 to TRBJ1-2; no firm D call. V lost 2 bases to trimming and J lost 2 bases, with 15 bases between them. This CDR3 spans 16 amino acids. Germline loops: CDR1 SGHVS, CDR2 FQNEAQ. CDR3 bases: TGTGCCAGCAGCTTAAGACTCGGGTCAGTAAACTATGGCTACACCTTC. Its translation is CASSLRLGSVNYGYTF.

The rearrangement uses TRBV6-1 and TRBJ2-7, with 7 positions matching TRBD1. This CDR3 comprises 13 residues. CDR1 MNHNS and CDR2 SASEGT come from the germline V gene. V shed 11 bases, J shed 5 bases, and the junction held 12 bases outside the gene matches. The CDR3 DNA reads TGTGCCGCGACAGGGCAGGGAACGAACGAGCAGTACGTC. Translated: CAATGQGTNEQYV.

J is TRBJ1-5 and V is TRBV2, with a tentative D call TRBD1 (5 bases). CDR1 and CDR2 (germline): SNHLY, FYNNEI. Trimming removed 4 bases at V and 0 bases at J, with 7 bases between. The CDR3 is 14 amino acids. CDR3 nucleotide sequence: TGTGCCAGCAGTGGACAGAATAGCAATCAGCCCCAGCATTTT. Translated, it gives CASSGQNSNQPQHF.

This rearrangement joins TRBV2 to TRBJ2-1; TRBD2 aligns across 11 bases. The CDR3 extends over 17 amino acids. Germline loops: CDR1 SNHLY, CDR2 FYNNEI. Losses at the gene ends were 3 bases for V and 9 bases for J; bases not matched to a gene: 13. As DNA, the CDR3 is TGTGCCAGCAGTGATAGAACTAGCGGGGGTCCATCAGGTGAGCAGTTCTTC. Residues: CASSDRTSGGPSGEQFF.

The V gene is TRBV7-9, the J gene TRBJ2-1; 7 nucleotides match TRBD1. The ends lost 4 bases at V and 4 bases at J; junction bases unmatched: 10. CDR1 SEHNR and CDR2 FQNEAQ come from the germline V gene (reference sequence). The CDR3 has 16 residues. CDR3 bases: TGTGCCAGCAGCTCCGGGACAGCGAATAGGTACAATGAGCAGTTCTTC. Translated, it gives CASSSGTANRYNEQFF.

V and J are TRBV7-9 and TRBJ2-2; 12 nucleotides match TRBD1. Trimming removed 6 bases from V and 9 bases from J; junction bases left unmatched: 11. The CDR3 loop spans 16 amino acids. CDR1 is SEHNR and CDR2 is FQNEAQ in the germline V gene (reference sequence). CDR3 sequence: CASSSKPGQGAWELFF. CDR3 DNA sequence: TGTGCCAGCAGTTCGAAGCCGGGACAGGGGGCCTGGGAGCTGTTTTTT.

Ten or more counts support this clonotype. The rearrangement joins TRBV15 to TRBJ1-5; D not certain. Germline V gene data show CDR1 as LNHNV and CDR2 as YYDKDF (reference sequence). There are 16 residues in the CDR3. V was clipped by 1 base and J by 2 bases, with 12 bases between them. This chain's CDR3 is CATSRGPASRNQPQHF. The CDR3 DNA is TGTGCCACCAGCAGAGGCCCCGCCAGCCGCAATCAGCCCCAGCATTTT.

There are many counts of this clonotype. The V gene is TRBV24-1, the J gene TRBJ2-3, with D perhaps matching TRBD1 (6 bases). Germline CDR1 is KGHDR and CDR2 is SFDVKD. V was clipped by 1 base and J by 4 bases, with 14 bases between them. This CDR3 spans 16 amino acids. As DNA, the CDR3 is TGTGCCACCAGTGATTTCCAACAGGGATCGTCAGATACGCAGTATTTT. Its translation is CATSDFQQGSSDTQYF.